This T cell receptor (beta chain) was captured by sequencing in a study of memory CD4+ T cells and cytomegalovirus serostatus. Here immunoSEQ multiplex PCR was the method, and the copy in TCRdb shows in-frame clones only, minus some. Here the sample spans about 58,000 clones, approximately 81% being singletons. Notes on the study in general: CD4+ memory repertoires contained about 40% of the roughly 160 reported CMV TCRbeta sequences.

The sort gate was single viable CD3+CD4+CD8-CD45RO+ cells for memory CD4+ T cells. A word on this clone: What it binds is unknown.

Looked up from germline, CDR1 is MNHNY and CDR2 is SVGAGI (reference sequence). There are 16 residues in the CDR3. The V gene lost 4 bases and the J gene lost 0 bases, with 13 bases spanning the gap. The TCR sequence derives from an adult in good health and CMV-seronegative. Some clones in this sample may be carry-over from other donors' samples. This chain links TRBV6-6 with TRBJ1-3; tentative D call: TRBD1 (5 bases). Material: memory CD4+ T cells from blood. The CDR3 here is CASSSQHGGSGNTIYF. The DNA of the CDR3 is TGTGCCAGCAGTTCCCAACATGGGGGCTCTGGAAACACCATATATTTT.